This passage covers 6 T cell receptor beta chains from one sample sequenced in a study of CD8+ T cells in alopecia areata. The authors extracted RNA and reverse transcribed it into cDNA as the sequencing template. Libraries were prepared by immunoSEQ multiplex PCR; TCRdb keeps only in-frame clonotypes and omits some of them. The sample yields 140,000 to 150,000 clones, roughly half seen once. Specimen: CD4+ T cells sorted from blood, collected at week 0. The source of these receptors is a human donor with alopecia areata.

The count of this clone is one. The J gene is TRBJ2-7, the V gene TRBV29-1; the match to TRBD2 covers 8 bases. The CDR3 loop spans 13 amino acids. J lost 4 bases, V lost 4 bases, and 6 bases had no gene match. Germline V gives CDR1 SQVTM, CDR2 ANQGSEA. The CDR3 DNA is TGCAGCGTTGTAGAAGCGGGAGTTTACGAGCAGTACTTC. Protein: CSVVEAGVYEQYF.

This rearrangement joins TRBV10-3 to TRBJ1-1; D is unresolved. V lost 3 bases and J 2 bases, leaving 10 bases between the germline ends. Germline CDR1 reads ENHRY; CDR2 reads SYGVKD. This CDR3 is built from 14 residues. The CDR3 nucleotides read TGTGCCATCAGTGACCGTTGGGGAAACACTGAAGCTTTCTTT. This translates into CAISDRWGNTEAFF.

J is TRBJ1-2 and V is TRBV25-1; D possibly corresponds to TRBD1 (5 bases). The germline V gene has CDR1 MGHDK and CDR2 SYGVNS. This CDR3 contains 12 residues. V was clipped by 6 bases and J by 7 bases, with 12 bases between them. The CDR3 sequence is CASRGRGGGYTF. CDR3 in DNA: TGTGCCAGCAGGGGACGGGGAGGTGGCTACACCTTC.

The chain has TRBV30 and TRBJ2-3; no reliable D call. The CDR3 covers 14 residues. Germline lookup yields CDR1 GTSNPN and CDR2 SVGIG (reference sequence). V lost 3 bases and J 4 bases, leaving 14 bases between the germline ends. The CDR3 spells CAWSPGWSSDTQYF. Here the CDR3 DNA reads TGTGCCTGGAGCCCAGGATGGAGCTCAGATACGCAGTATTTT.

The CDR3 is CASSLDGNPYEQYF. CDR3 DNA sequence: TGCGCCAGCAGCTTGGATGGCAACCCCTACGAGCAGTACTTC. This chain joins TRBV5-1 and TRBJ2-7; D ambiguous. The germline V and J ends were trimmed by 0 bases and 2 bases, with 9 bases remaining between them. The length of the CDR3 is 14 residues. The germline V gene encodes CDR1 SGHRS and CDR2 YFSETQ. The full variable domain, completed using reference TRBV5-1 and TRBJ2-7, is KAGVTQTPRYLIKTRGQQVTLSCSPISGHRSVSWYQQTPGQGLQFLFEYFSETQRNKGNFPGRFSGRQFSNSRSEMNVSTLELGDSALYLCASSLDGNPYEQYFGPGTRLTVT.

The gene calls are TRBV7-2 and TRBJ2-1; the match to TRBD2 covers 8 bases. V lost 2 bases, J lost 4 bases, and 7 bases stayed unmatched. From germline, CDR1 is SGHTA and CDR2 FQGNSA. This CDR3 spans 16 amino acids. As DNA, the CDR3 is TGTGCCAGCAGCTTAAACCAACTAGCGGTTTACAATGAGCAGTTCTTC. This gives the protein CASSLNQLAVYNEQFF.